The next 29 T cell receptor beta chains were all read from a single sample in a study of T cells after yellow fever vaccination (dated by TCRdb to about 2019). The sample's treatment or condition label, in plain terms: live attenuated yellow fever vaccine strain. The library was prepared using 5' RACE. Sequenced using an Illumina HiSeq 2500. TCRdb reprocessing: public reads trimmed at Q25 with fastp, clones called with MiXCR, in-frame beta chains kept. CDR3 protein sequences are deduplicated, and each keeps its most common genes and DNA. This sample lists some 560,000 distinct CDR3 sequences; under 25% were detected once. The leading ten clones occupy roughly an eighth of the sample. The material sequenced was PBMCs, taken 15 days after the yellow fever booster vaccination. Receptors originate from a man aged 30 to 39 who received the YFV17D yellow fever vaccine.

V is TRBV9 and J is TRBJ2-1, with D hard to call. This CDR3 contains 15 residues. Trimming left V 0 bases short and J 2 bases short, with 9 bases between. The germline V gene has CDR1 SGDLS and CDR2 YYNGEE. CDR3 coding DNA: TGTGCCAGCAGCGTAGGTGTAGGGACCTACAATGAGCAGTTCTTC. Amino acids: CASSVGVGTYNEQFF.

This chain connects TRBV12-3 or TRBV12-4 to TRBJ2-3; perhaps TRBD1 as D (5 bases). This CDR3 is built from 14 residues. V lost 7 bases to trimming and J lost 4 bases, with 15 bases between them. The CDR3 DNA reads TGTGCCAGCAAAGGGCCAGTGACAGCAGATACGCAGTATTTT. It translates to CASKGPVTADTQYF.

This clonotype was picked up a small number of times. CDR3 bases: TGCGCCAGCAGCCCTTCTCTAATGGGGACTAGCTCCTACAATGAGCAGTTCTTC. It codes for CASSPSLMGTSSYNEQFF. The chain couples TRBV4-3 to TRBJ2-1, with TRBD2 matching 8 bases. The germline gives CDR1 LGHNA, CDR2 YSLEER. The CDR3 runs 18 residues. Trimming took 4 bases from V and 0 from J; bases not matched to a gene: 11.

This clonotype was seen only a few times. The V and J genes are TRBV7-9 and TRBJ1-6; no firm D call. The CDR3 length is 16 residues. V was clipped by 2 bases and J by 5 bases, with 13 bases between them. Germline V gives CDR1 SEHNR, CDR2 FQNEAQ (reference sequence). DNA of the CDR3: TGTGCCAGCAGCTTAAGCGGTCGGGGAAATAATTCACCCCTCCACTTT. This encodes CASSLSGRGNNSPLHF.

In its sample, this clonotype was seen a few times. Written as DNA, the CDR3 is TGCAGTGCTATCCCTCAACTAGGTGAAAAACTGTTTTTT. It codes for CSAIPQLGEKLFF. The chain joins TRBV20-1 to TRBJ1-4; no reliable D call. Deletions cut 4 bases from V and 7 bases from J, with 13 bases between. The CDR3 loop spans 13 amino acids. Germline V gives CDR1 DFQATT, CDR2 SNEGSKA (reference sequence).

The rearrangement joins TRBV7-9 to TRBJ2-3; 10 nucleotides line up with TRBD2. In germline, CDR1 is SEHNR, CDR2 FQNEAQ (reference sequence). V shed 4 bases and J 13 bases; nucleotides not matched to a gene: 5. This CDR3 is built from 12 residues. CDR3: CASSYIGTSEYF. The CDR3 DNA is TGTGCCAGCAGCTACATCGGGACTAGCGAGTATTTT. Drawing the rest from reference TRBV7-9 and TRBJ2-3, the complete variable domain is DTGVSQNPRHKITKRGQNVTFRCDPISEHNRLYWYRQTLGQGPEFLTYFQNEAQLEKSRLLSDRFSAERPKGSFSTLEIQRTEQGDSAMYLCASSYIGTSEYFGPGTRLTVL.

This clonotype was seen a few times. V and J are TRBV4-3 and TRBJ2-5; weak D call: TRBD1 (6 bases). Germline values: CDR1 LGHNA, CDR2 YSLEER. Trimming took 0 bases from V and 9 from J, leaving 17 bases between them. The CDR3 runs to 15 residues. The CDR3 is CASSQDLRTARAQYF. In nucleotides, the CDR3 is TGCGCCAGCAGCCAAGATCTGAGGACAGCGAGGGCCCAGTACTTC.

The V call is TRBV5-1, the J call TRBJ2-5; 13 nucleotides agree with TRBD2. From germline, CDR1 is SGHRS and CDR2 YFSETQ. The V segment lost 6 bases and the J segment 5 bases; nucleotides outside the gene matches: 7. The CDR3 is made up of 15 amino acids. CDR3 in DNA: TGCGCCAGCAAAGGACTAGCGGGAGTGGAGGAGACCCAGTACTTC. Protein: CASKGLAGVEETQYF.

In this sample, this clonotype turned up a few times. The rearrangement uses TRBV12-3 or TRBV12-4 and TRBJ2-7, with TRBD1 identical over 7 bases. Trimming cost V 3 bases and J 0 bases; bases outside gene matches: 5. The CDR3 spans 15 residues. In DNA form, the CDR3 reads TGTGCCAGCAGTTTCTCCGGACAGGCCTCCTACGAGCAGTACTTC. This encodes CASSFSGQASYEQYF.

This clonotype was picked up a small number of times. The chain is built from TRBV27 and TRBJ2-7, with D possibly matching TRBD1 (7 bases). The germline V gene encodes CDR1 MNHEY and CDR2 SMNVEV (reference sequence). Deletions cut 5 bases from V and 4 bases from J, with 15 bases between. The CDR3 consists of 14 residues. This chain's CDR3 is CASSISQGGYEQYF. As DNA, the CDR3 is TGTGCCAGCAGTATTAGCCAGGGGGGTTACGAGCAGTACTTC.

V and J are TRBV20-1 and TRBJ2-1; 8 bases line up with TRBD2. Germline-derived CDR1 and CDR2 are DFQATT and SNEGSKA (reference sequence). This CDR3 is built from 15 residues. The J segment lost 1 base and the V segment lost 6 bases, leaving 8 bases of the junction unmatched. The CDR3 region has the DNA TGCAGTGCCGAGCCCCGCGGGAGGTCCTACAATGAGCAGTTCTTC. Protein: CSAEPRGRSYNEQFF.

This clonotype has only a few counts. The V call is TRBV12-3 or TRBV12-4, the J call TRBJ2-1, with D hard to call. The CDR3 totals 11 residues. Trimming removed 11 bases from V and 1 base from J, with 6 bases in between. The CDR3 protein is CACGSYNEQFF. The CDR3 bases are TGTGCCTGTGGTTCCTACAATGAGCAGTTCTTC.

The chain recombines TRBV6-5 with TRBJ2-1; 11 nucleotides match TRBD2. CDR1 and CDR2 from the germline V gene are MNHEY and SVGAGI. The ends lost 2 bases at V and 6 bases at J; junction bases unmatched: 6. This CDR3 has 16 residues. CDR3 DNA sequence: TGTGCCAGCAGTTACCGTACTAGCGGGAGAGGCAATGAGCAGTTCTTC. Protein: CASSYRTSGRGNEQFF.

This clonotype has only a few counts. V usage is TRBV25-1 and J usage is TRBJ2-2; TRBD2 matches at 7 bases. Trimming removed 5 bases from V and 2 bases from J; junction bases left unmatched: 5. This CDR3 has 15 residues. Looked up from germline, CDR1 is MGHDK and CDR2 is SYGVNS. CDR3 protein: CASSPRDYNTGELFF. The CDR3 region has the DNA TGTGCCAGCAGTCCCCGGGACTATAACACCGGGGAGCTGTTTTTT. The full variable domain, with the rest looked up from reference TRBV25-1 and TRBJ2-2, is EADIYQTPRYLVIGTGKKITLECSQTMGHDKMYWYQQDPGMELHLIHYSYGVNSTEKGDLSSESTVSRIRTEHFPLTLESARPSHTSQYLCASSPRDYNTGELFFGEGSRLTVL.

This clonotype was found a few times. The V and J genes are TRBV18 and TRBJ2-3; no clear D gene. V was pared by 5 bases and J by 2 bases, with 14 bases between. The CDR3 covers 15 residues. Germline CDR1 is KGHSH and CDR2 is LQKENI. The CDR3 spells CASSASVVPTDTQYF. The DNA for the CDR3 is TGTGCCAGCTCAGCCTCCGTTGTGCCCACAGATACGCAGTATTTT.

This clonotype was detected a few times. This chain's CDR3 is CASSLRMGRGSVDEQFF. The CDR3 DNA follows: TGTGCCAGCAGTTTACGAATGGGAAGAGGGTCCGTCGATGAGCAGTTCTTC. This chain uses TRBV28 with TRBJ2-1; D is possibly TRBD2 (5 bases). The CDR3 has 17 amino acids. Germline loops: CDR1 MDHEN, CDR2 SYDVKM. V dropped 2 bases and J dropped 8 bases, with 22 bases sitting between them.

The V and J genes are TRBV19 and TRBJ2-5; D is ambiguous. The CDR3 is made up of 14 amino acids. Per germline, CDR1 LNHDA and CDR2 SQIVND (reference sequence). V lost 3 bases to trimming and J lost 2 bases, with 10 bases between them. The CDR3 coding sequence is TGTGCCAGTAGTATTACGTGGAAGCAAGAGACCCAGTACTTC. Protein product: CASSITWKQETQYF.

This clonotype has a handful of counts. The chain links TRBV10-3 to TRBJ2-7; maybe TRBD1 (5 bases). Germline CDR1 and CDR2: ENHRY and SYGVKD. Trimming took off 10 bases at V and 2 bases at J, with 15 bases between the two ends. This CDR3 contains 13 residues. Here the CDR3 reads CATSYQGTYEQYF. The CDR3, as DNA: TGTGCCACTTCTTACCAGGGTACCTACGAGCAGTACTTC.

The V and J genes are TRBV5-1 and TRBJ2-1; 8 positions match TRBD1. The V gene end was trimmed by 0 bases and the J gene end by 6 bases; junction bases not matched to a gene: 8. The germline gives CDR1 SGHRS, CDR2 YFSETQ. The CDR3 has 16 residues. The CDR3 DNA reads TGCGCCAGCAGCTTGGCTCAAACCGGGACAGGCAATGAGCAGTTCTTC. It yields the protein CASSLAQTGTGNEQFF.

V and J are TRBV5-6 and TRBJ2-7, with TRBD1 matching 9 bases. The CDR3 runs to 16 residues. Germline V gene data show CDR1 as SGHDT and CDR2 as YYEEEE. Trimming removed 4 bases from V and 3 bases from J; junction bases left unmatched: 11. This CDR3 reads CASSVPPGQGVYEQYF. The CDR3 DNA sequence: TGTGCCAGCAGCGTGCCCCCGGGACAGGGAGTCTACGAGCAGTACTTC.

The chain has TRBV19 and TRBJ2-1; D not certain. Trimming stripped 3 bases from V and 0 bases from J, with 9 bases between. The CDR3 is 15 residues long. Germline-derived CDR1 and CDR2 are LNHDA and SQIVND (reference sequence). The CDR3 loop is CASSIEVSSYNEQFF. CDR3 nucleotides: TGTGCCAGTAGTATTGAGGTCAGCTCCTACAATGAGCAGTTCTTC.

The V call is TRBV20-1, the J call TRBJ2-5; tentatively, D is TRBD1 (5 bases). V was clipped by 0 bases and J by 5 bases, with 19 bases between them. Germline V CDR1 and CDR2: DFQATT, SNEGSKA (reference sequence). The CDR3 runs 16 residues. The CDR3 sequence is CSARDIRAVQVETQYF. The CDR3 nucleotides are TGCAGTGCTAGAGATATCAGGGCGGTCCAAGTCGAGACCCAGTACTTC.

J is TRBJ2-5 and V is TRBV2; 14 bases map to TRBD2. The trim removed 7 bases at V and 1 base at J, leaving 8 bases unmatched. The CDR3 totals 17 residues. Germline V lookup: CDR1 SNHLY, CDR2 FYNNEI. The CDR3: CASKGLAGEGVQETQYF. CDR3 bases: TGTGCCAGCAAGGGACTAGCGGGAGAAGGGGTCCAAGAGACCCAGTACTTC.

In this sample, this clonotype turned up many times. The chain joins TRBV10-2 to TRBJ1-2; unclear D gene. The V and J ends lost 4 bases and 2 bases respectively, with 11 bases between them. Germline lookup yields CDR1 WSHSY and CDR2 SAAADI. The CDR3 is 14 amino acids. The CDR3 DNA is TGCGCCAGCAGTGGCGGAACAGAGAACTATGGCTACACCTTC. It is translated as CASSGGTENYGYTF.

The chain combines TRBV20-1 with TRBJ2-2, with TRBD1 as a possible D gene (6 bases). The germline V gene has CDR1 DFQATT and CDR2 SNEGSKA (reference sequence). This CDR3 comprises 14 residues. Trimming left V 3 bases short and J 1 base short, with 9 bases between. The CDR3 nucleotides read TGCAGTGCTAGCCCCAGGGGGAACACCGGGGAGCTGTTTTTT. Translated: CSASPRGNTGELFF.

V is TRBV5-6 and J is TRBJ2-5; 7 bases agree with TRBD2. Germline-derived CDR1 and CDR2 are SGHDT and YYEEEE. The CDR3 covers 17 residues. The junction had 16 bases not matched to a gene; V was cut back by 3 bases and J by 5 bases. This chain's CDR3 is CASSSPGGTFPTETQYF. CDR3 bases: TGTGCCAGCAGCTCGCCCGGGGGGACCTTTCCCACCGAGACCCAGTACTTC.

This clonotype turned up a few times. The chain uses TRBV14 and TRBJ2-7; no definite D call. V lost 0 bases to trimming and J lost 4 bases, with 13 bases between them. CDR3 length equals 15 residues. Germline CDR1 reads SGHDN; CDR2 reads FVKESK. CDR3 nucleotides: TGTGCCAGCAGCCAAGATCGAGCCAGTATTTACGAGCAGTACTTC. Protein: CASSQDRASIYEQYF.

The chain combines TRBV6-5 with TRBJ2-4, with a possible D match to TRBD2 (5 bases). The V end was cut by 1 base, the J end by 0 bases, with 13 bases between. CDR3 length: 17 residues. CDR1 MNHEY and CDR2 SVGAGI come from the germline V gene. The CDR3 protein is CASSYLGALLAKNIQYF. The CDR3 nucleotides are TGTGCCAGCAGTTACTTGGGAGCGTTGCTAGCCAAAAACATTCAGTACTTC.

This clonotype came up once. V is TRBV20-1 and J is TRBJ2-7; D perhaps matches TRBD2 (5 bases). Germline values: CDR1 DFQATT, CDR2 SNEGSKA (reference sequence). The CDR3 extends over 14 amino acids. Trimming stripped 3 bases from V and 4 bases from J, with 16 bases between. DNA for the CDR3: TGCAGTGCTAGCTTACTATCGGGATTATACGAGCAGTACTTC. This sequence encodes CSASLLSGLYEQYF.